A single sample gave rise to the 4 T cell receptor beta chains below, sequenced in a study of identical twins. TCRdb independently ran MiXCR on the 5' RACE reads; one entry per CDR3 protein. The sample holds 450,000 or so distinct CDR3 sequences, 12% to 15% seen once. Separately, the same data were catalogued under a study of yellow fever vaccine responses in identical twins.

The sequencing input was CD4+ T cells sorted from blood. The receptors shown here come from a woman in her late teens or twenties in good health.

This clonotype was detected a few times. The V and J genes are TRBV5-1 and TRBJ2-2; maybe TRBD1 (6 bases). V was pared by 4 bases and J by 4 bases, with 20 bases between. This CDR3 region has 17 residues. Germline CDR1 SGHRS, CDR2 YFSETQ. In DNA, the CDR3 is TGCGCCAGCAGCCTCGCAGGCCCCAGGGGACCCACCGGGGAGCTGTTTTTT. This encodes CASSLAGPRGPTGELFF.

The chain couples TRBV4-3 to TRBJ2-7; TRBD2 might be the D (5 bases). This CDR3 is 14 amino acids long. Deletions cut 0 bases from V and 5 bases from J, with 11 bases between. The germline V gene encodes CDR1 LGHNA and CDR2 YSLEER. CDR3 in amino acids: CASSQDSGLNEQYF. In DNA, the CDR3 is TGCGCCAGCAGCCAAGATTCGGGGTTAAACGAGCAGTACTTC.

The CDR3 reads CASSHRAQETQYF. DNA for the CDR3: TGTGCCAGCAGCCACAGGGCCCAAGAGACCCAGTACTTC. The chain links TRBV7-9 to TRBJ2-5; a weak D match, TRBD1 (6 bases). V was shortened by 5 bases and J by 1 base, with 8 bases between the two germline ends. There are 13 residues in the CDR3. The germline gives CDR1 SEHNR, CDR2 FQNEAQ (reference sequence). Supplemented by reference TRBV7-9 and TRBJ2-5, the full variable domain reads DTGVSQNPRHKITKRGQNVTFRCDPISEHNRLYWYRQTLGQGPEFLTYFQNEAQLEKSRLLSDRFSAERPKGSFSTLEIQRTEQGDSAMYLCASSHRAQETQYFGPGTRLLVL.

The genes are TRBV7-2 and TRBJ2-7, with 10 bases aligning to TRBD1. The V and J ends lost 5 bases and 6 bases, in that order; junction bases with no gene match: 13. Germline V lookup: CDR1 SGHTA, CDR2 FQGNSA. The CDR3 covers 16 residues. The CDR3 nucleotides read TGTGCCAGCAGCCCGGGACAGGGGAGCCCTACCTCCGAGCAGTACTTC. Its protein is CASSPGQGSPTSEQYF. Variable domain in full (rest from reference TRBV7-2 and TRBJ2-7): GAGVSQSPSNKVTEKGKDVELRCDPISGHTALYWYRQSLGQGLEFLIYFQGNSAPDKSGLPSDRFSAERTGGSVSTLTIQRTQQEDSAVYLCASSPGQGSPTSEQYFGPGTRLTVT.